This TCR beta chain was sequenced in a study of T cells in Graves' hyperthyroidism and ophthalmopathy. The TCR beta CDR3 regions underwent amplification using RNA transcripts as the source. With the HTBI primer set, the TCR CDR3 went through a first round of RT-PCR. TCRdb fed the multiplex PCR reads into MiXCR, producing one record per CDR3 protein. The data contain about 400,000 distinct CDR3 sequences, 14% to 15% of them seen just once; the ten biggest clones take up around a third. About this clonotype: One junction end does not reproduce the germline sequence, and a read error may be involved.

Material: blood. This TCR came from a woman aged 25 to 39 with Graves' hyperthyroidism.

CDR3 loop: CASSRTSGSSYERYF. The CDR3 DNA reads TGTGCCAGCAGCCGTACTAGCGGGAGCTCCTACGAGCGGTACTTC. The chain recombines TRBV3-1 with TRBJ2-7, with 11 bases fitting TRBD2. Per the germline V gene, CDR1 is LGHDT and CDR2 is YNNKEL (reference sequence). This CDR3 comprises 15 residues.